The sequence of this T cell receptor (beta chain) was determined in a study of a mutant IDH1 vaccine in newly diagnosed glioma. Study context: Sex distribution of treated patients was roughly 60% male and approximately 38% female; mean age was around 42 years. Patients previously underwent radiotherapy, temozolomide, or both, and most underwent both.

The CDR3 has 14 amino acids. The germline CDR1 and CDR2 sequences are SGDLS and YYNGEE. V was pared by 2 bases and J by 3 bases, with 4 bases of the junction left unmatched. TCRdb keeps only in-frame clones here, not all; method: immunoSEQ multiplex PCR. The sample shows 50,000 to 65,000 clones, roughly 80% of them seen only once. Documented time point: baseline, week 1 (first vaccination visit). Sample treatment: pre-vaccination baseline after standard-of-care therapy. The study enrolled donors with new WHO grade 3 or 4 IDH1-mutant, ATRX-lost astrocytomas. To note about this clone: Its antigen remains unidentified.

Findings and limits, study-wide: Top peripheral T cell clonotype shifts appeared unrelated to pseudoprogression.

This sample comprised PBMCs, obtained from a glioma patient treated with radiotherapy, temozolomide or both. The sequence was collected from a man younger than 30 with glioma. The chain carries TRBV9 and TRBJ2-7; 8 bases agree with TRBD2. DNA for the CDR3: TGTGCCAGCAGCGTCGGGGGGGCCGACTACGAGCAGTACTTC. Its translation is CASSVGGADYEQYF.